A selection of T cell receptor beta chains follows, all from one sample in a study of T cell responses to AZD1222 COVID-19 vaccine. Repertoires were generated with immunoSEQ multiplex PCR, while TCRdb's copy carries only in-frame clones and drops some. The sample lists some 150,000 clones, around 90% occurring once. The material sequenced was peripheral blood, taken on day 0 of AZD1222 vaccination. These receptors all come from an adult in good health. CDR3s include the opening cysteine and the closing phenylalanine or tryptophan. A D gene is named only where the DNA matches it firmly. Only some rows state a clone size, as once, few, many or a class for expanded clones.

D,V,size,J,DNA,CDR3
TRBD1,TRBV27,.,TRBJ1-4,TGTGCCAGCAGGCTACAGGGGGCCGGTGAAAAACTGTTTTTT,CASRLQGAGEKLFF
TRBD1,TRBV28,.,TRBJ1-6,TGTGCCAGCAGTTTAACACAGGGGCTTGGTTCACCCCTCCACTTT,CASSLTQGLGSPLHF
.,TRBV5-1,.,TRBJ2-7,TGCGCCAGCAGCCGGGACCACCTTTACGAGCAGTACTTC,CASSRDHLYEQYF
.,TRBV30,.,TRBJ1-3,TGTGCCTGGACCGGGTCTGGAAACACCATATATTTT,CAWTGSGNTIYF
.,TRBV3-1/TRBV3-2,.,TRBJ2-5,TGTGCCAGCACCCACCCTTGGACAGAGACCCAGTACTTC,CASTHPWTETQYF
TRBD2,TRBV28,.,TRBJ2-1,TGTGCCACCAAGACCGGGACTAATGTTAATGAGCAGTTCTTC,CATKTGTNVNEQFF
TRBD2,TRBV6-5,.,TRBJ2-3,TGTGCCGTGGGAAAGGGACTAGCGGGAGCAGATACGCAGTATTTT,CAVGKGLAGADTQYF
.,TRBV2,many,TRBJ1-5,TGTGCCAGCAGTGTTGAAAGGGGAAATCAGCCCCAGCATTTT,CASSVERGNQPQHF
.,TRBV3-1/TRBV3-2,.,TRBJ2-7,TGTGCCAGCAGCCAACGGCAAAAGCAGTACTTC,CASSQRQKQYF
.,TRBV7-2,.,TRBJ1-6,TGTGCCAGCAGCTTAGAGTATAATTCACCCCTCCACTTT,CASSLEYNSPLHF
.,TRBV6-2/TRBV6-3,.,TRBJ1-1,TGTGCCAGCAGTTACCCTCTCGGGCCCCCGAGGGGGAGGAACACTGAAGCTTTCTTT,CASSYPLGPPRGRNTEAFF
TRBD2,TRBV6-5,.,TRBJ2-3,TGTGCCAGCAGTTACGGGGGCGGGAGGGCCCCAGATACGCAGTATTTT,CASSYGGGRAPDTQYF
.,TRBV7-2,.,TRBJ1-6,TGTGCCAGCAGCTTACAGGGGTATAATTCACCCCTCCACTTT,CASSLQGYNSPLHF
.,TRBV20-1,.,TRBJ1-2,TGCAGTGCCCGAGATGGCTACACCTTC,CSARDGYTF
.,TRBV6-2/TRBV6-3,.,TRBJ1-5,TGTGCCAGCAGTCCGATCGCAGGGAGCAATCAGCCCCAGCATTTT,CASSPIAGSNQPQHF
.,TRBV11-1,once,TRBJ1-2,TGTGCCAGCAGACCAATTGGGGGCTATGGCTACACCTTC,CASRPIGGYGYTF
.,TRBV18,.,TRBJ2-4,TGTGCCAGCTCACCAACCGTGACCGGGTTGGGCAAAAACATTCAGTACTTC,CASSPTVTGLGKNIQYF
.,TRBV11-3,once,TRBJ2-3,TGTGCCAGCAGCTTAGGAGGGGGTAGGCCAGATACGCAGTATTTT,CASSLGGGRPDTQYF
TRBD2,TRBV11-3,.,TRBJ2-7,TGTGCCAGCAGCTTCTCTAGCGGGAATTACGAGCAGTACTTC,CASSFSSGNYEQYF